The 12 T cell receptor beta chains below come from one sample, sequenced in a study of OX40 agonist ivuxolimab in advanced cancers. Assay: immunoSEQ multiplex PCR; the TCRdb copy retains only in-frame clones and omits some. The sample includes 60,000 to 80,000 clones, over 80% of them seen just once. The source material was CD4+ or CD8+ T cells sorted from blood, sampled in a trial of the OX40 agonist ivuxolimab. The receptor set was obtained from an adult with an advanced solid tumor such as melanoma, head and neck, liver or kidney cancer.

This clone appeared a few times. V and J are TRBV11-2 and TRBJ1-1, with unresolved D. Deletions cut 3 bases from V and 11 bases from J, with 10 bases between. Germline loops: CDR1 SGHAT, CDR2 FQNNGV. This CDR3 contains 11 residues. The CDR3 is CASSFSGDAFF. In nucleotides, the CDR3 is TGTGCCAGCAGCTTCTCGGGAGACGCTTTCTTT.

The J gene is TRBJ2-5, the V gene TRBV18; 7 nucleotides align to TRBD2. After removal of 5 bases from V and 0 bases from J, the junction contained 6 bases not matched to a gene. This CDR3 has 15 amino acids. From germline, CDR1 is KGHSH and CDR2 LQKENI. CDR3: CASSLVGTNQETQYF. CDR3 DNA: TGTGCCAGCTCATTGGTAGGGACTAACCAAGAGACCCAGTACTTC.

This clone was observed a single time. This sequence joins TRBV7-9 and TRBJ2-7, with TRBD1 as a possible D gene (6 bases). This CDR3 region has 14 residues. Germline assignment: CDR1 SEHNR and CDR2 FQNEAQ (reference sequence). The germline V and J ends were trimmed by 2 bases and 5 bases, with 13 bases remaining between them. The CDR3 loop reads CASSLTGPFDEQYF. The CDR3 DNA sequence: TGTGCCAGCAGCTTAACAGGGCCCTTCGACGAGCAGTACTTC.

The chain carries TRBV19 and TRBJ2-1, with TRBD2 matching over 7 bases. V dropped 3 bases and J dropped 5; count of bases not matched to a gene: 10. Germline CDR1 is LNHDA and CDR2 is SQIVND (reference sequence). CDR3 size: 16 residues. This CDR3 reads CASSMGGRGEHNEQFF. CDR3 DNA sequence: TGTGCCAGTAGTATGGGGGGGAGGGGAGAACACAATGAGCAGTTCTTC.

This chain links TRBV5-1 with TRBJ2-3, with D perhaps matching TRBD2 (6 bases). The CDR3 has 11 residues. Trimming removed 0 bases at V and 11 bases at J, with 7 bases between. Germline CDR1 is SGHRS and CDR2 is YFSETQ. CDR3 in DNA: TGCGCCAGCAGCTTGGCGGAGGGGCAGTATTTT. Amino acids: CASSLAEGQYF.

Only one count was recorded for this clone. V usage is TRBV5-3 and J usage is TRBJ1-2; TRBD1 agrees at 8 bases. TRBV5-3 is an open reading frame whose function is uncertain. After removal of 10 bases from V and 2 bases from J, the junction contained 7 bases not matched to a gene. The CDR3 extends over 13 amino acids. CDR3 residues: CARLPGGNYGYTF. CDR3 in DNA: TGTGCCCGCCTCCCAGGGGGCAACTATGGCTACACCTTC.

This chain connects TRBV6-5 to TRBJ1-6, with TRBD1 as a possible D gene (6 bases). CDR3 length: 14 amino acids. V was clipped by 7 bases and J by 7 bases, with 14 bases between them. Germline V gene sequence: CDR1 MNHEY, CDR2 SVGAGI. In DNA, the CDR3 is TGTGCCAGCATTCCCCGAGGGGGAAATTCACCCCTCCACTTT. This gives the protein CASIPRGGNSPLHF.

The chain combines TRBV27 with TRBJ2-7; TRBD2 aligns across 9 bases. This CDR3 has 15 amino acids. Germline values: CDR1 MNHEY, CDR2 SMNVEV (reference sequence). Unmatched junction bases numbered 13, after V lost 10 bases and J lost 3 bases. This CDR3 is CATRISGSSLYEQYF. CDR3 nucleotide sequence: TGTGCCACTCGGATTAGCGGGAGTTCCCTCTACGAGCAGTACTTC.

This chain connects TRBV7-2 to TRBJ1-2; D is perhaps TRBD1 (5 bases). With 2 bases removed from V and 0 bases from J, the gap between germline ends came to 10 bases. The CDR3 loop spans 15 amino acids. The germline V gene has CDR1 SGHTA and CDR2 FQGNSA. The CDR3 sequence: CASSLQAGTNYGYTF. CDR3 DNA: TGTGCCAGCAGCTTACAGGCAGGGACTAACTATGGCTACACCTTC.

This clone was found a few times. This chain's CDR3 is CASTLGGSKNEQFF. CDR3 nucleotide sequence: TGTGCCAGCACCCTCGGAGGTAGCAAGAATGAGCAGTTCTTC. The rearrangement joins TRBV7-9 to TRBJ2-1, with a tentative D call TRBD2 (5 bases). CDR1 is SEHNR, CDR2 FQNEAQ, per germline (reference sequence). CDR3 length: 14 amino acids. Deletions cut 7 bases from V and 7 bases from J, with 17 bases between.

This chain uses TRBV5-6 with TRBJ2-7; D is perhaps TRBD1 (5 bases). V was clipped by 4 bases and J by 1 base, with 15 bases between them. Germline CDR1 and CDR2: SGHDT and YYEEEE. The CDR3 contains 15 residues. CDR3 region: CASSPLTAPSYEQYF. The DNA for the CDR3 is TGTGCCAGCAGCCCGTTGACAGCCCCGTCCTACGAGCAGTACTTC.

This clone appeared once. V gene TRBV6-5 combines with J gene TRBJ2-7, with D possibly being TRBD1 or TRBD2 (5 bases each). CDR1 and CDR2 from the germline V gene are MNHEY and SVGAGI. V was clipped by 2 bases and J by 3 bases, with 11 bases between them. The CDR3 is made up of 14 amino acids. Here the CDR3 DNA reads TGTGCCAGCAGTTACATTGCAGGGAGCTACGAGCAGTACTTC. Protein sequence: CASSYIAGSYEQYF.